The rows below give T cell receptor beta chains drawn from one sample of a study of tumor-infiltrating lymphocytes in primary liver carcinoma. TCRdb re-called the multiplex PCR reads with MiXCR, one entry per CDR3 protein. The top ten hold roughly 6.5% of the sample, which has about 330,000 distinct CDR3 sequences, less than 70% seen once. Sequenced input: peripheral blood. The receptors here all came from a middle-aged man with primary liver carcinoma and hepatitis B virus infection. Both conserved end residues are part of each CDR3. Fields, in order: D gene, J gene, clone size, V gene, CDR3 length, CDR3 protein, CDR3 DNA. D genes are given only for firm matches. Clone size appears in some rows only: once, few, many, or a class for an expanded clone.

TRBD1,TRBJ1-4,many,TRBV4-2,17,CASSQEWDSSTNEKLFF,TGTGCCAGCAGCCAAGAATGGGACAGCTCAACTAATGAAAAACTGTTTTTT
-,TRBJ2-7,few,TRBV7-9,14,CASSIPGRSYEQYF,TGTGCCAGCAGCATACCGGGACGGAGCTACGAGCAGTACTTC
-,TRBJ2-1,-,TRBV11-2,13,CANSPAGRNEQFF,TGTGCCAACAGCCCTGCGGGGCGTAATGAGCAGTTCTTC
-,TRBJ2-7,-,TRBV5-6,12,CASTPLRGQEYF,TGTGCCAGCACCCCTCTCCGGGGCCAAGAGTACTTC
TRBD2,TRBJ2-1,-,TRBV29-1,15,CSCGPAGSSYDEQFF,TGCAGCTGTGGGCCAGCGGGGAGCTCCTATGATGAGCAGTTCTTC
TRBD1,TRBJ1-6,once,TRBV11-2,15,CASSLGGQGNSPLHF,TGTGCCAGCAGCTTAGGGGGACAGGGGAATTCACCCCTCCACTTT
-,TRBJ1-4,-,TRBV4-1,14,CASSQGGPDEKLFF,TGCGCCAGCAGCCAAGGAGGGCCTGATGAAAAACTGTTTTTT
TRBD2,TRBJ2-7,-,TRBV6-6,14,CASNPTSGGYVQYF,TGTGCCAGCAACCCGACTAGCGGAGGGTACGTGCAGTACTTC
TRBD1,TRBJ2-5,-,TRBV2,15,CASTLTGGDQETQYF,TGTGCCAGCACCCTGACAGGGGGTGACCAAGAGACCCAGTACTTC
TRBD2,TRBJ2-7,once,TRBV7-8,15,CASGPQRVAGVGQYF,TGTGCCAGCGGCCCGCAGCGGGTAGCGGGAGTTGGGCAGTACTTC
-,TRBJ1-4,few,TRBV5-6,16,CASSFHLQGSNEKLFF,TGTGCCAGCAGCTTCCACCTACAGGGATCGAATGAAAAACTGTTTTTT
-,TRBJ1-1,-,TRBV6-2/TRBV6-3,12,CASRGASMVTFF,TGTGCCAGCCGTGGGGCCTCTATGGTAACTTTCTTT
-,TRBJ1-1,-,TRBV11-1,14,CASRLAGANTKAFF,TGTGCCAGCCGCTTAGCGGGGGCGAACACTAAAGCTTTCTTT
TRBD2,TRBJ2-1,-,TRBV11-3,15,CASSLGTSGKLEQFF,TGTGCCAGCAGCTTAGGAACTAGCGGGAAGCTTGAGCAGTTCTTC
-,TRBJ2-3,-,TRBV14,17,CASSQDFATVSTDTQYF,TGTGCCAGCAGCCAAGATTTTGCGACCGTTAGCACAGATACGCAGTATTTT